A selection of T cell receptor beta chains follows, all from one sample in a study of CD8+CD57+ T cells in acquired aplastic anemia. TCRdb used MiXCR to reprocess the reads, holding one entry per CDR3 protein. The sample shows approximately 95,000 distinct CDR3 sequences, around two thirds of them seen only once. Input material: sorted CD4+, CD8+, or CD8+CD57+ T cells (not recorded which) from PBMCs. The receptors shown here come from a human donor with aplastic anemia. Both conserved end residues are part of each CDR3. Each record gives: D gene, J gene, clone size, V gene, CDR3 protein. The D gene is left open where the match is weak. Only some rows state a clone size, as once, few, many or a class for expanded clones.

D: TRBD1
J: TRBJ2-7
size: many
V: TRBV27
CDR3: CASSLGWTGGAYEQYF

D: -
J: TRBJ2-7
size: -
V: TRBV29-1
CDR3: CSVEGRGVDEQYF

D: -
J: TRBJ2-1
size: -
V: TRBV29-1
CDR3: CSVSRVSYNEQFF

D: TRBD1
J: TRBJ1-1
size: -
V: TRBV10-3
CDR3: CAISGDRANTEAFF

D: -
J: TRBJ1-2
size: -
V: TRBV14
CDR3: CASSQDWYGYTF

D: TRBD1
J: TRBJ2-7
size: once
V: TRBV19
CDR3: CASTSQGDEQYF

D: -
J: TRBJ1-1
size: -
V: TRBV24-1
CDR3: CATSGAAAAEAFF

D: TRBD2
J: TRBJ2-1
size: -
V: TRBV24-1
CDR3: CATSDPTSGFYNEQFF

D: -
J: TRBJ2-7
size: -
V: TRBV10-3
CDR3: CAISQTVYEQYF

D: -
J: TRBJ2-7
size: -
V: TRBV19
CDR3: CASSDTIYEQYF

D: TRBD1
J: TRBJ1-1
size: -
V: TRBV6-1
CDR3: CASGTATEAFF

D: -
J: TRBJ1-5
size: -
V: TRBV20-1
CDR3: CSARGEFNQPQHF

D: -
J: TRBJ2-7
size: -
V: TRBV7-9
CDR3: CASSLIVAGDEQYF

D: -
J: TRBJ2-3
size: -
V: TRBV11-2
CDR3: CASSLGSLVNTDTQYF

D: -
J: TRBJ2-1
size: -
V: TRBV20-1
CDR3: CSARGFASGSYNEQFF

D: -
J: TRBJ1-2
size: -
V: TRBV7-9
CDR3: CASSPGDRPDGYTF

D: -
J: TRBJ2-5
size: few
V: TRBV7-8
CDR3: CASSLEVLGTQYF

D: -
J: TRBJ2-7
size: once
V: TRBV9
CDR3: CASSVGRGQGAYEQYF

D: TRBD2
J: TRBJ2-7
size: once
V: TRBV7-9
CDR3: CASSNRGLAGNEQYF

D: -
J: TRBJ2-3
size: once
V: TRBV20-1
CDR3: CSATFGQGTDTRYF

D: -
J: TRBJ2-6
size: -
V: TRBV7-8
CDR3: CASSLWVRGANVLTF

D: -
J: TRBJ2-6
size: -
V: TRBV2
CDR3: CASRRGLGANVLTF

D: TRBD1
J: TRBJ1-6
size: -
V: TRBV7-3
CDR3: CASSLGTDNSPLHF

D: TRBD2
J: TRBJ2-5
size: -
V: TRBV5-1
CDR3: CASSLALAGQAETQYF

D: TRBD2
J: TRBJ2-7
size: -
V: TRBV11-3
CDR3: CASSLGGGTYEQYF

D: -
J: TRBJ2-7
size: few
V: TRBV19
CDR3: CASSIRQNPYEQYF

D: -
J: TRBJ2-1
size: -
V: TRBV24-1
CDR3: CATSDLRSSENEQFF

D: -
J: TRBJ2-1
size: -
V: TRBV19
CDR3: CASSNLGGNEQFF

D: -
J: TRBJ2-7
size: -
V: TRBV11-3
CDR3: CASSLVNRVFYEQYF

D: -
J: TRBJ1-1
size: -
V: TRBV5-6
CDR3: CASSPAGARTEAFF

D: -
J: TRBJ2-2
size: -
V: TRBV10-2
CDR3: CASLMTGELFF

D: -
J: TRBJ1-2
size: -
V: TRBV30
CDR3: CAWSGKDPYGYTF

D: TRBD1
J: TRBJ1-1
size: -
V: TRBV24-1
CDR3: CATRRGQGEAFF

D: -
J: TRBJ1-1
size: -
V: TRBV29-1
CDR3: CSVERGREGTEAFF

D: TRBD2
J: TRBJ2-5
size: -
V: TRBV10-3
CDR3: CATTSSGVETQYF

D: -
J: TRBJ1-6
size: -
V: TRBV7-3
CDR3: CASSLAQGHNSPLHF

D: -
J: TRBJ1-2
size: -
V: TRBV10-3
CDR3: CAISESMTLYGYTF

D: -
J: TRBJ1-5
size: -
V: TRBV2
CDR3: CASSESPRGNQPQHF

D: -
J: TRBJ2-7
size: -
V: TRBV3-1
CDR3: CASSRRSEQYF